The 17 T cell receptor beta chains below all came from one sample that was sequenced in a study of T-cell reconstitution after alpha-beta-depleted transplantation in children. Unique molecular identifiers were used to barcode this TCRbeta library. TCRdb analysed the PCR reads with MiXCR anew, one entry per CDR3 protein. This sample has about 610,000 distinct CDR3 sequences, with 10% to 13% found just once. Sequenced material: PBMCs from the stem cell graft donor, taken from the stem cell graft. The receptors were sampled from a human donor who donated a stem cell graft to a child with acute myeloid leukemia.

V usage is TRBV7-2 and J usage is TRBJ2-7; either TRBD1 or TRBD2 may fit D (6 bases each). The CDR3 is 15 amino acids. Between the trimmed V and J ends, which lost 5 bases and 4 bases, there was a span of 18 bases. Per the germline V gene, CDR1 is SGHTA and CDR2 is FQGNSA. The CDR3 coding sequence is TGTGCCAGCAGCCCACAGGGCGGGATGTCGTACGAGCAGTACTTC. It is translated as CASSPQGGMSYEQYF.

The chain links TRBV5-1 to TRBJ1-2, with 11 bases that match TRBD1. The CDR3 runs 14 residues. Germline values: CDR1 SGHRS, CDR2 YFSETQ. The junction had 5 bases not matched to a gene; V was cut back by 2 bases and J by 8 bases. As DNA, the CDR3 is TGCGCCAGCAGCTTCGGGACAGGGGGTCTAGGCTACACCTTC. Translating gives CASSFGTGGLGYTF.

This clonotype was detected only a few times. V gene TRBV12-3 or TRBV12-4 combines with J gene TRBJ2-5; 8 nucleotides agree with TRBD2. This CDR3 is 14 amino acids long. Trimming removed 6 bases from V and 1 base from J; junction bases left unmatched: 4. CDR3 in amino acids: CASRSGTSQETQYF. As DNA, the CDR3 is TGTGCCAGCAGATCCGGGACTAGCCAAGAGACCCAGTACTTC.

This clonotype showed up just a few times. The chain employs TRBV7-2 and TRBJ2-3, with TRBD2 matching 13 bases. Germline V gives CDR1 SGHTA, CDR2 FQGNSA. The CDR3 loop spans 19 amino acids. Trimming at V came to 0 bases and at J to 3 bases, leaving 9 bases not matched to a gene. The CDR3 loop is CASSLATSGRLLGTDTQYF. CDR3 nucleotide sequence: TGTGCCAGCAGCTTAGCGACTAGCGGGAGGCTCTTGGGGACAGATACGCAGTATTTT.

This clonotype was seen many times. This chain uses TRBV5-1 with TRBJ2-2; TRBD1 might be the D (6 bases). V was pared by 9 bases and J by 1 base, with 10 bases between. CDR3 length equals 13 residues. The germline CDR1 and CDR2 sequences are SGHRS and YFSETQ. The CDR3: CATEGENTGELFF. The CDR3 DNA is TGCGCCACCGAGGGGGAGAACACCGGGGAGCTGTTTTTT. Combining the CDR3 with reference TRBV5-1 and TRBJ2-2 gives the whole variable domain KAGVTQTPRYLIKTRGQQVTLSCSPISGHRSVSWYQQTPGQGLQFLFEYFSETQRNKGNFPGRFSGRQFSNSRSEMNVSTLELGDSALYLCATEGENTGELFFGEGSRLTVL.

This clonotype was seen only a few times. This chain connects TRBV29-1 to TRBJ2-7; TRBD1 matches at 7 bases. This CDR3 comprises 17 residues. Germline-derived CDR1 and CDR2 are SQVTM and ANQGSEA. After removal of 0 bases from V and 1 base from J, the junction contained 12 bases not matched to a gene. CDR3: CSVEERRQGRVSYEQYF. As DNA, the CDR3 is TGCAGCGTTGAAGAAAGAAGACAGGGTAGAGTATCCTACGAGCAGTACTTC.

This chain connects TRBV28 to TRBJ2-1; the match to TRBD1 covers 9 bases. This CDR3 is 15 amino acids long. With 2 bases clipped from V and 5 bases from J, the junction kept 4 bases outside the gene matches. Germline V gene sequence: CDR1 MDHEN, CDR2 SYDVKM. CDR3: CASSLSDRGNNEQFF. The CDR3 DNA follows: TGTGCCAGCAGTTTAAGTGACAGGGGGAACAATGAGCAGTTCTTC.

This clonotype showed up many times. The chain couples TRBV20-1 to TRBJ2-2, with 13 nucleotides matching TRBD2. The CDR3 covers 16 residues. The germline CDR1 and CDR2 sequences are DFQATT and SNEGSKA (reference sequence). The junction had 9 bases not matched to a gene; V was cut back by 7 bases and J by 4 bases. CDR3 nucleotide sequence: TGCAGTGTTCCAACTAGCGGGAGGGGATCCACCGGGGAGCTGTTTTTT. This codes for CSVPTSGRGSTGELFF.

The CDR3 DNA sequence: TGTGCCAGCAGTTTCAGGCCAGATTGGCTAGCGGGCTTCACAGATACGCAGTATTTT. Amino acid sequence: CASSFRPDWLAGFTDTQYF. The chain links TRBV12-3 or TRBV12-4 to TRBJ2-3, with TRBD2 matching over 8 bases. Germline trimming cut 3 bases from V and 2 bases from J; bases unmatched to any gene: 16. The CDR3 is 19 amino acids.

In this sample, this clonotype turned up many times. V gene TRBV12-3 or TRBV12-4 combines with J gene TRBJ2-3; a possible D gene is TRBD1 (5 bases). The CDR3 is made up of 12 amino acids. Trimming stripped 5 bases from V and 7 bases from J, with 10 bases between. Here the CDR3 DNA reads TGTGCCAGCAGTCTCAGGGAAAATACGCAGTATTTT. Translation gives CASSLRENTQYF.

The chain carries TRBV29-1 and TRBJ2-5, with a possible D match to TRBD2 (6 bases). Trimming took 2 bases from V and 0 from J, leaving 13 bases between them. The CDR3 is made up of 15 amino acids. CDR1 and CDR2 from the germline V gene are SQVTM and ANQGSEA. CDR3 nucleotides: TGCAGCGTTGAAACGGGGCGGGGCAACCAAGAGACCCAGTACTTC. It is translated as CSVETGRGNQETQYF. The full variable domain, its missing parts supplied by reference TRBV29-1 and TRBJ2-5, is SAVISQKPSRDICQRGTSLTIQCQVDSQVTMMFWYRQQPGQSLTLIATANQGSEATYESGFVIDKFPISRPNLTFSTLTVSNMSPEDSSIYLCSVETGRGNQETQYFGPGTRLLVL.

The chain has TRBV5-1 and TRBJ2-5; D is possibly TRBD2 (5 bases). The germline CDR1 and CDR2 sequences are SGHRS and YFSETQ. This CDR3 has 15 amino acids. V was trimmed by 7 bases and J by 1 base, leaving 17 bases between them. The CDR3 bases are TGCGCCAGCGCCTCCTTGGGAGTTTTCCAAGAGACCCAGTACTTC. Translation: CASASLGVFQETQYF.

The sample holds many counts of this clonotype. The chain's CDR3 is CASSPSLGGNYEQYF. The CDR3 region has the DNA TGTGCCAGCTCACCATCGCTAGGGGGGAATTACGAGCAGTACTTC. V and J are TRBV18 and TRBJ2-7, with D possibly being TRBD1 or TRBD2 (6 bases each). The CDR3 totals 15 residues. Germline assignment: CDR1 KGHSH and CDR2 LQKENI. Trimming stripped 2 bases from V and 4 bases from J, with 15 bases between.

The chain carries TRBV20-1 and TRBJ1-1, with unresolved D. Per germline, CDR1 DFQATT and CDR2 SNEGSKA (reference sequence). This CDR3 is built from 15 residues. V shed 0 bases and J shed 3 bases, with 14 bases lying between them. CDR3 coding DNA: TGCAGTGCTAGAGAGCCCGGGAGGCGGGACACTGAAGCTTTCTTT. It codes for CSAREPGRRDTEAFF.

This clonotype was found a few times. The V gene is TRBV19, the J gene TRBJ2-1; D possibly corresponds to TRBD1 (6 bases). The CDR3 totals 12 residues. From germline, CDR1 is LNHDA and CDR2 SQIVND (reference sequence). V was clipped by 5 bases and J by 6 bases, with 8 bases between them. The CDR3 is CASSRTANEQFF. CDR3 nucleotide sequence: TGTGCCAGTAGTCGGACAGCCAATGAGCAGTTCTTC.

This clonotype was seen many times. This chain joins TRBV6-2 or TRBV6-3 and TRBJ2-1; 9 bases match TRBD2. The CDR3 runs 14 residues. CDR1 and CDR2 from the germline V gene are MNHEY and SVGEGT. V lost 6 bases to trimming and J lost 4 bases; unmatched junction nucleotides: 4. CDR3 loop: CASRREGRYNEQFF. The CDR3, as DNA: TGTGCCAGCAGGCGGGAGGGCCGGTACAATGAGCAGTTCTTC.

This clonotype has a count of ten or more. The chain joins TRBV12-3 or TRBV12-4 to TRBJ2-7; TRBD1 is a possible D gene (6 bases). Trimming took off 5 bases at V and 6 bases at J, with 14 bases between the two ends. This CDR3 is built from 13 residues. This CDR3 reads CASSASTGFEQYF. For the CDR3, the DNA is TGTGCCAGCAGTGCCTCGACAGGATTCGAGCAGTACTTC.